The clone carrying this TCR beta chain has just a few counts. This CDR3 has 14 amino acids. Trimming stripped 3 bases from V and 7 bases from J, with 10 bases between. Germline V gene sequence: CDR1 MGHRA, CDR2 YSYEKL. The entry originates in a study of T cells after yellow fever vaccination. TCRdb re-called the 5' RACE reads through MiXCR, storing one row per CDR3 protein. The sample has hundreds of thousands of distinct CDR3 sequences; 8.7% are singletons. The TCR was taken from a man aged 18 to 35 who received the YFV17D yellow fever vaccine. The V and J genes are TRBV4-1 and TRBJ1-6; unclear D gene. The sample here was PBMCs, taken on the day of the first yellow fever vaccination. CDR3 protein: CASSQNRPNSPLHF. CDR3 coding DNA: TGCGCCAGCAGCCAGAACAGACCCAATTCACCCCTCCACTTT.